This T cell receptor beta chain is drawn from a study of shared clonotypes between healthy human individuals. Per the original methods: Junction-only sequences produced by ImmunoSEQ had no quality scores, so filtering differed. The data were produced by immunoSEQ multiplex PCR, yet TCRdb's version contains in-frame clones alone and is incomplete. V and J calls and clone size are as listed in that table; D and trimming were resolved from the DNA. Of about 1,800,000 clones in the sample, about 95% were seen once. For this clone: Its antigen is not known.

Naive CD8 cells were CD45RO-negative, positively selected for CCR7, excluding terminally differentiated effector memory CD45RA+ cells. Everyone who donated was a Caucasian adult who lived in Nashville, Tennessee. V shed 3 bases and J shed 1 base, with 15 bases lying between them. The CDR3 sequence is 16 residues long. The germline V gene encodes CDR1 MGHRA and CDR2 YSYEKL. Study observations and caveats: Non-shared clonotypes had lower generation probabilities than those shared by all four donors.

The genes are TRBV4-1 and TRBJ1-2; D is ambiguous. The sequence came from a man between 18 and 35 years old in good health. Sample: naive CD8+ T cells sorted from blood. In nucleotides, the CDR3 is TGCGCCAGCAGCCAGGAGGACTGGGCTGTTAACTATGGCTACACCTTC. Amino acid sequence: CASSQEDWAVNYGYTF.